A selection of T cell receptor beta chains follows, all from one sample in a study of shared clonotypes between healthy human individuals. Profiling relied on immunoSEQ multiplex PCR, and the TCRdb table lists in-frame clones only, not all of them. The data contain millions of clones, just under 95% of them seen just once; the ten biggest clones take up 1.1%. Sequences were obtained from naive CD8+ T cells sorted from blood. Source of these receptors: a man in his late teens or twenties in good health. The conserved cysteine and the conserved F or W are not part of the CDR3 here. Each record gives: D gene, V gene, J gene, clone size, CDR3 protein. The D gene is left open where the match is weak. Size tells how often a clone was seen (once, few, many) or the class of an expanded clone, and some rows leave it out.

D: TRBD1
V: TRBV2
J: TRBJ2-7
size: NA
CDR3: ATGTGGYEQY

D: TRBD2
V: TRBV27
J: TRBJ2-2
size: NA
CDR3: ASSFEREPGELF

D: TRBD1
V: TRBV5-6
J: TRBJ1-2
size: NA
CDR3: ASSFGTGGFGGYT

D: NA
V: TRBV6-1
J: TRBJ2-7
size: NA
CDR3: ASSDWLISYEQY

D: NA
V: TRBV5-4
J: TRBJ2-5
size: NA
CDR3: ASSLAWGETQY

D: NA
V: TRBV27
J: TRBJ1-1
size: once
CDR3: ASAVASGTEAF

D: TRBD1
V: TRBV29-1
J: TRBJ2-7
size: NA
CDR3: SVVGRVDRVAAYEQY

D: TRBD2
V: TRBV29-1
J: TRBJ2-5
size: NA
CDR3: SVVFGREQETQY

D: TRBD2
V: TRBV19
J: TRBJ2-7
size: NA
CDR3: ASRERAGVIDEQY

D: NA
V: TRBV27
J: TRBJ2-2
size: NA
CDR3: ASSLSAARAVVTGELF

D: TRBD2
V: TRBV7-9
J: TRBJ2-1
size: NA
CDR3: ASSSPGGGNEQF

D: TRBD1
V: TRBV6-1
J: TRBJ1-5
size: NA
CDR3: ASSSGTVSNQPQH

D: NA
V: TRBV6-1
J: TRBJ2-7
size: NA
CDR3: ASSEGRGFYEQY

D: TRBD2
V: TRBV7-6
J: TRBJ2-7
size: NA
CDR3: ASSSPGGSGYEQY

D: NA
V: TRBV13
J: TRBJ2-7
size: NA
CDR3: ASSSQKQVSYEQY

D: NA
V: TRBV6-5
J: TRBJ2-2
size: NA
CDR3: ASFGAGELF

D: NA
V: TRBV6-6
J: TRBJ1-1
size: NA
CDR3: ASITPGGGGTEAF

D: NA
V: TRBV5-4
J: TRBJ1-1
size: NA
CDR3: ASSPGTVEAF

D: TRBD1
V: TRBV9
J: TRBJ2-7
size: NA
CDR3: ASSVGQGYDEQY

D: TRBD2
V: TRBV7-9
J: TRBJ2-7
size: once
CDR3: ASSPYSGGSTYEQY